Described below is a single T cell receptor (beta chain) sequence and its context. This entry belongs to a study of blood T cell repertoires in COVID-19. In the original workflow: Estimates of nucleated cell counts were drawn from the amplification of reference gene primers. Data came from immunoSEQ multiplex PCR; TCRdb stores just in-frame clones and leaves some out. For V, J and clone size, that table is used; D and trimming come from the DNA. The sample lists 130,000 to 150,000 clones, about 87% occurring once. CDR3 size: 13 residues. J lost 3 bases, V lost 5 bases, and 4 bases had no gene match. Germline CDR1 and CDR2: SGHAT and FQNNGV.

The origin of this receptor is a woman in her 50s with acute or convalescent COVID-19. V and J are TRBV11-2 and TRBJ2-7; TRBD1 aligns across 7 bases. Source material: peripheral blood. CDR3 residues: CASSQQGNYEQYF. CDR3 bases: TGTGCCAGCAGCCAACAGGGGAACTACGAGCAGTACTTC.